This T cell receptor beta chain was captured by sequencing in a study of cytomegalovirus exposure and HLA in healthy donors. Study-level results: In a later analysis, 16,951 TCR beta sequences were associated with HLA alleles at 0.05 false discovery rate.

CDR1 MNHNS and CDR2 SASEGT come from the germline V gene. The CDR3 contains 12 residues. Trimming took off 2 bases at V and 6 bases at J, with 8 bases between the two ends. It was with 60 Vbeta and 13 Jbeta primers that the PCR ran. Original handling: Later, an analysis found tens of millions of unique TCR beta chains, and 8.5 million to 12 million of these were shared. Clones were read by immunoSEQ multiplex PCR, and TCRdb kept only the in-frame ones, dropping some. D and trimming were read from the DNA, whereas the V and J calls and clone size are those reported in that table. There are 120,000 to 150,000 clones in the sample; about three fifths occur only once, and 3% lies in the top ten. Regarding this clone: Its antigen is not known.

V gene TRBV6-1 combines with J gene TRBJ2-7; D might be TRBD2 (5 bases). Sample: PBMCs. This sequence was found in a woman aged 25-40 years in good health and CMV-seropositive. CDR3 nucleotide sequence: TGTGCCAGCAGTGAATGGGAGAGCGAGCAGTACTTC. Translation: CASSEWESEQYF.